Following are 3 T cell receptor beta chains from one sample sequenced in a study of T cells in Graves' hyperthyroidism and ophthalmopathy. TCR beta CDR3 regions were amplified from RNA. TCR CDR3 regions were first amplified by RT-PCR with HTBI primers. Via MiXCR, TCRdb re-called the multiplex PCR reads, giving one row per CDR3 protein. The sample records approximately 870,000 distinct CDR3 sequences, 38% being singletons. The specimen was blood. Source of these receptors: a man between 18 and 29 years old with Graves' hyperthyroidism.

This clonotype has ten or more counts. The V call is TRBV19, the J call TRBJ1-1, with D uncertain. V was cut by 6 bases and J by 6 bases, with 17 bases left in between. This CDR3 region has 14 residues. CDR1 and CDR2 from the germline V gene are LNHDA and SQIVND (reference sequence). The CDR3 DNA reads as TGTGCCAGTAGCCGGAAGGTCTACAACGCTGAAGCTTTCTTT. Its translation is CASSRKVYNAEAFF.

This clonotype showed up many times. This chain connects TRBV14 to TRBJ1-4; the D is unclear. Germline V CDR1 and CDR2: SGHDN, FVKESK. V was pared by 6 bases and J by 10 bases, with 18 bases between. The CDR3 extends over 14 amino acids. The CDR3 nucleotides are TGTGCCAGCAGTTCGTGGGAGACCCCCAGAAAACTGTTTTTT. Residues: CASSSWETPRKLFF. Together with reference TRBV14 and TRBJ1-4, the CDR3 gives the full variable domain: EAGVTQFPSHSVIEKGQTVTLRCDPISGHDNLYWYRRVMGKEIKFLLHFVKESKQDESGMPNNRFLAERTGGTYSTLKVQPAELEDSGVYFCASSSWETPRKLFFGSGTQLSVL.

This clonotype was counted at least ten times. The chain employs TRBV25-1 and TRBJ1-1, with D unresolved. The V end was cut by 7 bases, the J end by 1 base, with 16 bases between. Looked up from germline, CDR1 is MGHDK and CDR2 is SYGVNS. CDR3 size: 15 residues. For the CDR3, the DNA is TGTGCCAGCACTTCCTTTGGACGGACGAACACTGAAGCTTTCTTT. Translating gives CASTSFGRTNTEAFF.